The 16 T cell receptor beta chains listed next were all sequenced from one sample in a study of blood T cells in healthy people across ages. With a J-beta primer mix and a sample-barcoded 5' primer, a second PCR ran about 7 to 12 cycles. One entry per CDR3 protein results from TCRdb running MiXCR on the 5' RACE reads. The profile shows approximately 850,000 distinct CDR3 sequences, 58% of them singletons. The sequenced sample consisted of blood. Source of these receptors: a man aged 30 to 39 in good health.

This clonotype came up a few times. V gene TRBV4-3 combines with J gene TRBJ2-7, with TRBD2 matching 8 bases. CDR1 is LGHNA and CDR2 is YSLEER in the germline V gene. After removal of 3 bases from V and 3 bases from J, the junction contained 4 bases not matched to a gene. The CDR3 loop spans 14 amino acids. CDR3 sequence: CASSHREGLYEQYF. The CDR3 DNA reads TGCGCCAGCAGCCACCGGGAGGGACTCTACGAGCAGTACTTC.

This CDR3 is CSVGETAERGPQHF. The CDR3 nucleotides are TGCAGCGTTGGAGAGACAGCCGAGAGAGGCCCCCAGCATTTT. The chain links TRBV29-1 to TRBJ1-5, with D perhaps matching TRBD1 (5 bases). The CDR3 contains 14 residues. V was pared by 4 bases and J by 10 bases, with 20 bases between. CDR1 and CDR2 from the germline V gene are SQVTM and ANQGSEA. Full variable domain (missing parts from reference TRBV29-1 and TRBJ1-5): SAVISQKPSRDICQRGTSLTIQCQVDSQVTMMFWYRQQPGQSLTLIATANQGSEATYESGFVIDKFPISRPNLTFSTLTVSNMSPEDSSIYLCSVGETAERGPQHFGDGTRLSIL.

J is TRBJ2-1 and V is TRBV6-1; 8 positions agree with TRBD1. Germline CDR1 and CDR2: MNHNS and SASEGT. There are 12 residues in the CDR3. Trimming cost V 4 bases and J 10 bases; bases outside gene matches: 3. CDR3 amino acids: CASSGYRGEQFF. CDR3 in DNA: TGTGCCAGCAGTGGATACAGGGGGGAGCAGTTCTTC.

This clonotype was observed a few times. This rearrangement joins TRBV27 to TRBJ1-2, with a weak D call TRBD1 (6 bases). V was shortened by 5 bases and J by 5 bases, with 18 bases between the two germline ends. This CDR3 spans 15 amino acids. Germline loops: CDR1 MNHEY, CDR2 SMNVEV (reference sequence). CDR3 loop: CASSQTGSLEYGYTF. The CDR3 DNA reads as TGTGCCAGCAGTCAAACAGGGAGTCTTGAATATGGCTACACCTTC.

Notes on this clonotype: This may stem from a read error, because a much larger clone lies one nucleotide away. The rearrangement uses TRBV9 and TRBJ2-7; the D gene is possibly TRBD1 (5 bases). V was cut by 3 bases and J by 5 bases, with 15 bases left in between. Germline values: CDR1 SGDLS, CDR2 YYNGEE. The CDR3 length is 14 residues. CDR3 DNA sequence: TGTGCCAGCAGCGCCAAATGGGCAGGGCACGAGCAGTACTTC. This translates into CASSAKWAGHEQYF.

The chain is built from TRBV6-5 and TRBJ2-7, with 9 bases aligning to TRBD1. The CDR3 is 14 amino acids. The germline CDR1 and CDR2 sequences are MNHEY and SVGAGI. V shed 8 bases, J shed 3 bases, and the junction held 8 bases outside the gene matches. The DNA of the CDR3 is TGTGCCAGCGGGTTCGGACAGGGGAACTACGAGCAGTACTTC. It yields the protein CASGFGQGNYEQYF.

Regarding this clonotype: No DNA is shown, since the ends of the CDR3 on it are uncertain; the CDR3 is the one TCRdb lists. This CDR3 reads CASSFGSGVSYEQYF. The chain links TRBV7-6 to TRBJ2-7. Ends included, the CDR3 has 15 residues. Germline V gene lookup returns CDR1 SGHVS and CDR2 FNYEAQ.

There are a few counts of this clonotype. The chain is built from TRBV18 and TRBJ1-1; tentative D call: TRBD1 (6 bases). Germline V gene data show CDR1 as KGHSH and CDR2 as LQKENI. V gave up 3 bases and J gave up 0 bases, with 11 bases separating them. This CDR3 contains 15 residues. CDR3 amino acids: CASSPSGTLNTEAFF. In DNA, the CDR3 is TGTGCCAGCTCACCCTCCGGGACACTGAACACTGAAGCTTTCTTT.

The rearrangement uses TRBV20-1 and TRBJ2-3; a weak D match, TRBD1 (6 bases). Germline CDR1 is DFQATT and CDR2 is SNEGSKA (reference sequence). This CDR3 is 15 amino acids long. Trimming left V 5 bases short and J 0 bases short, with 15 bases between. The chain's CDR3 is CSAFEDRRSTDTQYF. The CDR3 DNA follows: TGCAGTGCTTTCGAAGACAGGCGAAGCACAGATACGCAGTATTTT.

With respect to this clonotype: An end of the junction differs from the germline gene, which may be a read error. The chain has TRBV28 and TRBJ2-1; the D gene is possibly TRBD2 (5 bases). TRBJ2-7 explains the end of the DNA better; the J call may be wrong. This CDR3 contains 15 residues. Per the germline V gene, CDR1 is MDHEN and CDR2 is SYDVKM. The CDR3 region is CGSSQGRGWQNEQYF. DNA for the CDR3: TGTGGCAGCAGTCAAGGACGGGGTTGGCAAAACGAGCAGTACTTC.

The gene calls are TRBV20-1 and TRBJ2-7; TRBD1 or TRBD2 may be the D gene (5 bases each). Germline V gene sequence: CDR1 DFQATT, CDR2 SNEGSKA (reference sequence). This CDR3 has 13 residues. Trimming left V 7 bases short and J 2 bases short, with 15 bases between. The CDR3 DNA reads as TGCAGTGGTACTACGGGACCGACCTACGAGCAGTACTTC. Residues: CSGTTGPTYEQYF.

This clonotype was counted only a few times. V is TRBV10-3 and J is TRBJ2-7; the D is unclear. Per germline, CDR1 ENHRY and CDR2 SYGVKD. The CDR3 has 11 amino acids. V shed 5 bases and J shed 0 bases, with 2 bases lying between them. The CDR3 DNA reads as TGTGCCATCAGTTCCTCCTACGAGCAGTACTTC. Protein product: CAISSSYEQYF.

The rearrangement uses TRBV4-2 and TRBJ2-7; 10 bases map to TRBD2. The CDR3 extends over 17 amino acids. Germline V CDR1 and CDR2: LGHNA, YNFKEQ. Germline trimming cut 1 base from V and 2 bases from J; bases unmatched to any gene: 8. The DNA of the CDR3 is TGTGCCAGCAGCCAAGTTCTTAGCGGGAGGTCTCCCTACGAGCAGTACTTC. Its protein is CASSQVLSGRSPYEQYF.

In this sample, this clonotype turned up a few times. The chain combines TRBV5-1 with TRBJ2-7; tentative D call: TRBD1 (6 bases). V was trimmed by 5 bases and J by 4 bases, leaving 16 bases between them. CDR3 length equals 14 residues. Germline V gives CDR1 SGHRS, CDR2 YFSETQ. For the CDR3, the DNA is TGCGCCAGCAGTTCGGCTCAGGGGATTTACGAGCAGTACTTC. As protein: CASSSAQGIYEQYF.

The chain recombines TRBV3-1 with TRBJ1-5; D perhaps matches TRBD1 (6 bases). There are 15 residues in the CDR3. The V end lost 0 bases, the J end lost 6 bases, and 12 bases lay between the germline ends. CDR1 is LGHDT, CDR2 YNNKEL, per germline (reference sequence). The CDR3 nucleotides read TGTGCCAGCAGCCAAGATCCACGGGGGGCTCAGCCCCAGCATTTT. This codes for CASSQDPRGAQPQHF.

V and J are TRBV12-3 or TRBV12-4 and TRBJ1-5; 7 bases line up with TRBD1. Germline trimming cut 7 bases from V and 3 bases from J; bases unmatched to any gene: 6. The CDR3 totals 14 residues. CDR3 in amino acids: CASNPGQPNQPQHF. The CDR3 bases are TGTGCCAGCAATCCGGGACAGCCCAATCAGCCCCAGCATTTT.